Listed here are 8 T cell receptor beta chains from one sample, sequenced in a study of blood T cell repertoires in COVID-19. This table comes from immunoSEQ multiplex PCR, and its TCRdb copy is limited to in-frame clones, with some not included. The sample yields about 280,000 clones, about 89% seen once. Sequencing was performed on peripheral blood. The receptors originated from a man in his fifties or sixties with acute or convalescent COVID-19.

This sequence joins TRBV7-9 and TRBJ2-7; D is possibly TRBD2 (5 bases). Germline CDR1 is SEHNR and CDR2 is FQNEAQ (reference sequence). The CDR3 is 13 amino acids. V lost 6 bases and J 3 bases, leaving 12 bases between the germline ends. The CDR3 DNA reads TGTGCCAGCAGAGCGGACTCGCACTACGAGCAGTACTTC. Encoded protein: CASRADSHYEQYF.

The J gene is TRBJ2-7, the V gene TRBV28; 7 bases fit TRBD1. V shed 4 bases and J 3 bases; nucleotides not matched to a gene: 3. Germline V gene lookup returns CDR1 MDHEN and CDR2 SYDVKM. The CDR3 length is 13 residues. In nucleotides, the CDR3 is TGTGCCAGCAGTTCTGGGACAGTCTACGAGCAGTACTTC. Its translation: CASSSGTVYEQYF.

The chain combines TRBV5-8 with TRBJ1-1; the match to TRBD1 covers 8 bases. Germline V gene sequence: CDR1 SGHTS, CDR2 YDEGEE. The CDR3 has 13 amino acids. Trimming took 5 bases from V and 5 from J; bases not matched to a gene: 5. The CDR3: CASRQGVRTEAFF. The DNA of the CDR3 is TGTGCCAGCAGACAGGGGGTACGGACTGAAGCTTTCTTT.

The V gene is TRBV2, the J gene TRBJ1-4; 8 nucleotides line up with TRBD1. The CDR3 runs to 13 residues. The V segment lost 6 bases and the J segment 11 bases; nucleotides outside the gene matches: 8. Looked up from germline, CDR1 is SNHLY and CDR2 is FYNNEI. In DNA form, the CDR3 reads TGTGCCAGCAGGTTGGACAGGGTGGAGAAACTGTTTTTT. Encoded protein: CASRLDRVEKLFF.

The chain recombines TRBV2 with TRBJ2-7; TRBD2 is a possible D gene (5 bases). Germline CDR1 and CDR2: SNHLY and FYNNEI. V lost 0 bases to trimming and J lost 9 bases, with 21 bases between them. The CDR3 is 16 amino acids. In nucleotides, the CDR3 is TGTGCCAGCAGTGAAGCGATTCGGCAACCTGGGAGCAGGCAGTACTTC. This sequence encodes CASSEAIRQPGSRQYF.

CDR3: CSFCDRGTLPGGEQFF. The CDR3 region has the DNA TGCAGCTTCTGTGACCGAGGGACACTACCTGGCGGTGAGCAGTTCTTC. This chain uses TRBV29-1 with TRBJ2-1; D possibly corresponds to TRBD1 (6 bases). The CDR3 contains 16 residues. Trimming removed 8 bases from V and 9 bases from J, with 29 bases in between. CDR1 and CDR2 from the germline V gene are SQVTM and ANQGSEA.

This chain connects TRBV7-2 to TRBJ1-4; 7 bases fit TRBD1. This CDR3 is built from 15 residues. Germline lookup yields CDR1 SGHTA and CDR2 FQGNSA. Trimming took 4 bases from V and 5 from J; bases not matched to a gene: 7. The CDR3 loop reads CASSSVATGNEKLFF. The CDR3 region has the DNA TGTGCCAGCAGCTCGGTGGCGACAGGGAATGAAAAACTGTTTTTT.

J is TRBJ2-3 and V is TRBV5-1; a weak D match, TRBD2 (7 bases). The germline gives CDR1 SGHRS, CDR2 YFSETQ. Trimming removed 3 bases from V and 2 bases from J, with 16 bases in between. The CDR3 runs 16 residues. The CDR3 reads CASSSLGGADTDTQYF. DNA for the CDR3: TGCGCCAGCAGCTCCCTGGGGGGGGCCGACACAGATACGCAGTATTTT.